The next 28 T cell receptor beta chains were all read from a single sample in a study of blood T cell repertoires in COVID-19. Generated by immunoSEQ multiplex PCR, the TCRdb table keeps only in-frame clones and is missing some. Seen here are hundreds of thousands of clones, approximately 85% observed once, and the top ten hold approximately 1%. The sequenced sample consisted of PBMCs or T cells enriched from blood (not recorded which). These receptor sequences come from a woman aged 25 to 39 who had recovered from COVID-19.

The chain employs TRBV4-3 and TRBJ1-5; 8 nucleotides align to TRBD1. The V gene end was trimmed by 0 bases and the J gene end by 7 bases; junction bases not matched to a gene: 8. The CDR3 contains 16 residues. Looked up from germline, CDR1 is LGHNA and CDR2 is YSLEER. The CDR3 DNA follows: TGCGCCAGCAGCCAAGATGCGACAGGGGTGGGGCAGCCCCAGCATTTT. Protein: CASSQDATGVGQPQHF.

V and J are TRBV5-4 and TRBJ1-2; D possibly corresponds to TRBD1 (6 bases). CDR3 length: 14 amino acids. CDR1 is SGHNT and CDR2 is YYREEE in the germline V gene (reference sequence). The ends were cut back, 4 bases at V and 2 bases at J, with 12 bases in the middle. The CDR3 DNA follows: TGTGCCAGCAGCCAAGCCACAGGGAACTATGGCTACACCTTC. Translation: CASSQATGNYGYTF. The complete variable domain, with remaining parts taken from reference TRBV5-4 and TRBJ1-2, reads ETGVTQSPTHLIKTRGQQVTLRCSSQSGHNTVSWYQQALGQGPQFIFQYYREEENGRGNFPPRFSGLQFPNYSSELNVNALELDDSALYLCASSQATGNYGYTFGSGTRLTVV.

The gene calls are TRBV5-1 and TRBJ1-1; 7 bases line up with TRBD1. From germline, CDR1 is SGHRS and CDR2 YFSETQ. The ends lost 1 base at V and 4 bases at J; junction bases unmatched: 1. This CDR3 contains 13 residues. CDR3 in amino acids: CASSLYRGTEAFF. The DNA of the CDR3 is TGCGCCAGCAGCTTGTACAGGGGCACTGAAGCTTTCTTT.

The chain combines TRBV5-3 with TRBJ1-3; tentative D call: TRBD1 (5 bases). TRBV5-3 is given ORF status, its function remaining uncertain. With 0 bases removed from V and 2 bases from J, the gap between germline ends came to 18 bases. The CDR3 has 18 residues. The CDR3 coding sequence is TGTGCCAGAAGCTTGGGGTGCGACCCAAAGGGGCCTGGAAACACCATATATTTT. Protein: CARSLGCDPKGPGNTIYF.

The V call is TRBV30, the J call TRBJ1-2; 7 bases align to TRBD1. The CDR3 runs to 12 residues. Germline V CDR1 and CDR2: GTSNPN, SVGIG (reference sequence). V lost 1 base, J lost 8 bases, and 4 bases stayed unmatched. The CDR3 DNA is TGTGCCTGGAGTGAACAGGGGCGCGGCTACACCTTC. This gives the protein CAWSEQGRGYTF. Complete variable domain (other parts from reference TRBV30 and TRBJ1-2): SQTIHQWPATLVQPVGSPLSLECTVEGTSNPNLYWYRQAAGRGLQLLFYSVGIGQISSEVPQNLSASRPQDRQFILSSKKLLLSDSGFYLCAWSEQGRGYTFGSGTRLTVV.

This sequence joins TRBV28 and TRBJ1-3; D call uncertain. Trimming took 6 bases from V and 0 from J, leaving 12 bases between them. The V gene's germline CDR1 is MDHEN and CDR2 SYDVKM. CDR3 length: 15 residues. The DNA for the CDR3 is TGTGCCAGCAGCCCGGCAGCGAACTCTGGAAACACCATATATTTT. It yields the protein CASSPAANSGNTIYF.

CDR3 sequence (DNA): TGTGCCAGTAGTCTCAGGGGTTTTTCCACTGAAGCTTTCTTT. Its translation: CASSLRGFSTEAFF. V is TRBV19 and J is TRBJ1-1; D may be TRBD1 (6 bases). The CDR3 runs 14 residues. Between the trimmed V and J ends, which lost 5 bases and 4 bases, there was a span of 14 bases. In germline, CDR1 is LNHDA, CDR2 SQIVND (reference sequence).

V gene TRBV14 combines with J gene TRBJ2-7; 7 nucleotides line up with TRBD2. The trim removed 4 bases at V and 3 bases at J, leaving 12 bases unmatched. The CDR3 has 16 amino acids. The V gene's germline CDR1 is SGHDN and CDR2 FVKESK. The CDR3 loop reads CASSPRGGRAFYEQYF. The CDR3 region has the DNA TGTGCCAGCAGCCCCCGGGGAGGGCGGGCCTTCTACGAGCAGTACTTC.

This chain links TRBV28 with TRBJ1-1; TRBD1 is a possible D gene (5 bases). The ends were cut back, 2 bases at V and 1 base at J, with 8 bases in the middle. This CDR3 has 14 amino acids. The V gene's germline CDR1 is MDHEN and CDR2 SYDVKM. CDR3 region: CASSLTGGNTEAFF. The CDR3 bases are TGTGCCAGCAGTTTAACGGGGGGGAACACTGAAGCTTTCTTT. Based on the CDR3 plus reference TRBV28 and TRBJ1-1, the full variable domain is DVKVTQSSRYLVKRTGEKVFLECVQDMDHENMFWYRQDPGLGLRLIYFSYDVKMKEKGDIPEGYSVSREKKERFSLILESASTNQTSMYLCASSLTGGNTEAFFGQGTRLTVV.

The gene calls are TRBV19 and TRBJ1-5; 8 positions match TRBD1. CDR1 and CDR2 from the germline V gene are LNHDA and SQIVND (reference sequence). The CDR3 consists of 16 residues. The trim removed 8 bases at V and 6 bases at J, leaving 15 bases unmatched. This CDR3 reads CASRNYRGKVTQPQHF. The CDR3 bases are TGTGCCAGTCGTAATTACAGGGGGAAGGTCACTCAGCCCCAGCATTTT.

This chain connects TRBV5-5 to TRBJ1-2; D is unclear. V lost 1 base and J 7 bases, leaving 14 bases between the germline ends. The CDR3 covers 14 residues. From germline, CDR1 is SGHKS and CDR2 YYEKEE (reference sequence). DNA of the CDR3: TGTGCCAGCAGCTTGCCGGGGAATCAAGGTGGCTACACCTTC. It specifies CASSLPGNQGGYTF.

CDR3 loop: CASSLNMDEQYF. The DNA of the CDR3 is TGTGCCAGCAGCCTCAACATGGACGAGCAGTACTTC. V is TRBV14 and J is TRBJ2-7; D is unresolved. Germline V CDR1 and CDR2: SGHDN, FVKESK. CDR3 length equals 12 residues. Between the trimmed V and J ends, which lost 4 bases and 5 bases, there was a span of 9 bases.

The chain recombines TRBV7-6 with TRBJ2-1; 9 bases map to TRBD2. CDR3 length equals 15 residues. V was clipped by 5 bases and J by 7 bases; unmatched bases: 9. From germline, CDR1 is SGHVS and CDR2 FNYEAQ. CDR3 in amino acids: CASSLFSGSLNEQFF. The CDR3 nucleotides read TGTGCCAGCAGCCTTTTTAGCGGGAGCTTGAATGAGCAGTTCTTC.

The J gene is TRBJ2-5, the V gene TRBV5-1; 9 bases align to TRBD1. V gave up 5 bases and J gave up 5 bases; unmatched junction bases: 7. Germline V lookup: CDR1 SGHRS, CDR2 YFSETQ. CDR3 length: 14 residues. Here the CDR3 DNA reads TGCGCCAGCAGGGAACAGGGGGCGACGGAGACCCAGTACTTC. It codes for CASREQGATETQYF.

The CDR3 DNA reads TGTGCCAGTAGTATAGATCTTGAGGACTATGGCTACACCTTC. It translates to CASSIDLEDYGYTF. The chain employs TRBV19 and TRBJ1-2; D gene ambiguous. This CDR3 has 14 amino acids. Trimming cost V 0 bases and J 3 bases, with 8 bases left between them. Germline-derived CDR1 and CDR2 are LNHDA and SQIVND (reference sequence).

This clone was counted a few times. The rearrangement joins TRBV7-2 to TRBJ2-7, with 8 bases matching TRBD1. Germline V gene sequence: CDR1 SGHTA, CDR2 FQGNSA. This CDR3 comprises 13 residues. The V and J ends lost 4 bases and 6 bases, in that order; junction bases with no gene match: 5. In nucleotides, the CDR3 is TGTGCCAGCAGCTCGGGACAGGCGGGCGAGCAGTACTTC. It translates to CASSSGQAGEQYF.

This clone appeared a single time. The chain recombines TRBV9 with TRBJ2-1; 12 nucleotides align to TRBD1. The CDR3 consists of 17 residues. V was clipped by 4 bases and J by 8 bases; unmatched bases: 13. Germline CDR1 is SGDLS and CDR2 is YYNGEE. CDR3 residues: CASSPTTGTGGADEQFF. The DNA of the CDR3 is TGTGCCAGCAGCCCAACCACAGGGACAGGGGGCGCAGATGAGCAGTTCTTC.

The CDR3 nucleotides are TGCGCCAGCAGCCAAGCTACCCTTAGGACAGCCGGCTACACCTTC. It codes for CASSQATLRTAGYTF. The chain carries TRBV4-1 and TRBJ1-2; TRBD1 is a possible D gene (6 bases). Trimming removed 1 base at V and 8 bases at J, with 17 bases between. CDR3 size: 15 residues. From germline, CDR1 is MGHRA and CDR2 YSYEKL.

This chain uses TRBV7-8 with TRBJ1-2; 8 bases fit TRBD1. The CDR3 loop spans 14 amino acids. Germline CDR1 is SGHVS and CDR2 is FQNEAQ. J gave up 6 bases and V 5 bases, and 8 bases lay outside the gene matches. Here the CDR3 reads CASSPDRGRDGYTF. CDR3 DNA sequence: TGTGCCAGCAGCCCAGACAGGGGCCGGGATGGCTACACCTTC.

This clone has just one count. The chain employs TRBV5-6 and TRBJ1-4; D might be TRBD1 (5 bases). The CDR3 runs to 15 residues. Germline-derived CDR1 and CDR2 are SGHDT and YYEEEE. Between the trimmed V and J ends, which lost 2 bases and 8 bases, there was a span of 16 bases. CDR3 in DNA: TGTGCCAGCAGCTTTAGGGCAGGGAGGCCCGAAAAACTGTTTTTT. Its translation: CASSFRAGRPEKLFF.

This clone occurred a few times. This chain's CDR3 is CSVEDLPGLGTEAFF. Written as DNA, the CDR3 is TGCAGCGTTGAAGATTTACCGGGACTGGGCACTGAAGCTTTCTTT. This rearrangement joins TRBV29-1 to TRBJ1-1, with D maybe TRBD1 (5 bases). CDR1 is SQVTM, CDR2 ANQGSEA, per germline. This CDR3 has 15 residues. Trimming took off 0 bases at V and 4 bases at J, with 15 bases between the two ends.

The chain has TRBV7-6 and TRBJ2-3; 9 bases line up with TRBD2. From germline, CDR1 is SGHVS and CDR2 FNYEAQ. The CDR3 is 16 amino acids. The V and J ends lost 1 base and 6 bases, in that order; junction bases with no gene match: 8. The CDR3 region has the DNA TGTGCCAGCAGCTTAGGGAGCGGGGGGCCATGGGATACGCAGTATTTT. Translated: CASSLGSGGPWDTQYF.

The rearrangement joins TRBV3-1 (or the pseudogene TRBV3-2) to TRBJ1-4; no firm D call. CDR3 length equals 12 residues. V lost 1 base and J lost 8, with 5 bases in between. Germline CDR1 is LGHDT and CDR2 is YNNKEL (reference sequence). The CDR3 DNA follows: TGTGCCAGCAGCCAAGTCGGGGAAAAACTGTTTTTT. Its translation is CASSQVGEKLFF.

V is TRBV24-1 and J is TRBJ2-1; 7 positions match TRBD1. Trimming cost V 3 bases and J 9 bases; bases outside gene matches: 10. The CDR3 consists of 15 residues. The germline V gene encodes CDR1 KGHDR and CDR2 SFDVKD. CDR3 DNA: TGTGCCACCAGTGATCACAGGGGTTCGTCCGGTGAGCAGTTCTTC. It codes for CATSDHRGSSGEQFF.

This clone has a single count. The V call is TRBV19, the J call TRBJ2-2, with D perhaps matching TRBD2 (6 bases). Trimming cost V 1 base and J 7 bases, with 10 bases left between them. The CDR3 sequence is 14 residues long. Germline V gene lookup returns CDR1 LNHDA and CDR2 SQIVND (reference sequence). The CDR3, as DNA: TGTGCCAGTAGTATAGGCGGGGCCGTCGGGGAGCTGTTTTTT. This translates into CASSIGGAVGELFF. The full variable domain, completed using reference TRBV19 and TRBJ2-2, is DGGITQSPKYLFRKEGQNVTLSCEQNLNHDAMYWYRQDPGQGLRLIYYSQIVNDFQKGDIAEGYSVSREKKESFPLTVTSAQKNPTAFYLCASSIGGAVGELFFGEGSRLTVL.

The gene calls are TRBV6-1 and TRBJ1-1, with TRBD1 as a possible D gene (5 bases). Germline V lookup: CDR1 MNHNS, CDR2 SASEGT. V lost 3 bases to trimming and J lost 1 base, with 15 bases between them. The CDR3 length is 16 residues. The CDR3 sequence: CASSDYGGGRNTEAFF. The CDR3 DNA reads TGTGCCAGCAGTGATTATGGGGGGGGAAGGAACACTGAAGCTTTCTTT.

The genes are TRBV18 and TRBJ2-7, with D maybe TRBD1 (5 bases). Trimming pared 0 bases from V and 6 bases from J, leaving 9 bases between. Germline CDR1 is KGHSH and CDR2 is LQKENI. This CDR3 is 13 amino acids long. CDR3 nucleotide sequence: TGTGCCAGCTCACCACCAGACAGTTCCGAGCAGTACTTC. Translation: CASSPPDSSEQYF.

The V gene is TRBV6-6, the J gene TRBJ1-5; D perhaps matches TRBD1 (5 bases). This CDR3 is built from 14 residues. Trimming stripped 5 bases from V and 0 bases from J, with 8 bases between. Germline assignment: CDR1 MNHNY and CDR2 SVGAGI (reference sequence). In DNA form, the CDR3 reads TGTGCCAGCAGTCTGACAGATAGCAATCAGCCCCAGCATTTT. Translating gives CASSLTDSNQPQHF.